Listed below are T cell receptor beta chains from one sample, sequenced in a study of cytomegalovirus exposure and HLA in healthy donors. Method: immunoSEQ multiplex PCR; TCRdb's copy keeps in-frame clones and lacks some. In the table there are some 83,000 clones, approximately 93% of which are singletons. Sequenced material: PBMCs. These receptors all come from a woman under 30 in good health and CMV-seropositive. Each CDR3 is given with its conserved first and last residue. Each record gives: CDR3 DNA, CDR3 protein, D gene, J gene, V gene, clone size. A D gene is named only where the DNA matches it firmly. Rows may omit the clone size; those that give it use once, few, many or a size class.

TGTGCCAGCAGCCAGGTTAGGGGCGGTAATTCACCCCTCCACTTT,CASSQVRGGNSPLHF,-,TRBJ1-6,TRBV5-6,once
TGTGCCTCTGGTGCACAGCAAAATCAGCCCCAGCATTTT,CASGAQQNQPQHF,-,TRBJ1-5,TRBV30,-
TGCGCCAGCAGCTTGGTTTCAGGGGACACTGAAGCTTTCTTT,CASSLVSGDTEAFF,-,TRBJ1-1,TRBV5-1,-
TGTGCCAGCAGCGTCCGGGACAGGGCTTTACAGTACTTC,CASSVRDRALQYF,TRBD1,TRBJ2-5,TRBV9,-
TGCGCCAGCAGCCAAGAGCACACCGCTTCACCCCTCCACTTT,CASSQEHTASPLHF,-,TRBJ1-6,TRBV4-3,-
TGTGCCAGCAGCTTAGCCAGGGAAGGCCAGCCCCAGCATTTT,CASSLAREGQPQHF,-,TRBJ1-5,TRBV11-2,-
TGTGCCAGCTCAATCTACCAGATCGGGACAGGGGACCTCTATGGCTACACCTTC,CASSIYQIGTGDLYGYTF,TRBD1,TRBJ1-2,TRBV18,-
TGTGCCAGCAGTATCATACAGGGGGCGGGTGAAAAACTGTTTTTT,CASSIIQGAGEKLFF,TRBD1,TRBJ1-4,TRBV28,once
TGTGCCAGCAGCTACCTGGTTGCTAGCGGGGGAGACAATGAGCAGTTCTTC,CASSYLVASGGDNEQFF,TRBD2,TRBJ2-1,TRBV9,-
TGTGCCAGCTCACCACCGAACCGGGGTTACTCAGATACGCAGTATTTT,CASSPPNRGYSDTQYF,-,TRBJ2-3,TRBV18,-
TGTGCCAGTAACGACAGGGGTATGGGCTATGGCTACACCTTC,CASNDRGMGYGYTF,TRBD1,TRBJ1-2,TRBV19,-
TGCGCCAGCAGCCAAGACGTGTACAATCAGCCCCAGCATTTT,CASSQDVYNQPQHF,-,TRBJ1-5,TRBV4-3,-
TGTGCCTGGAGTCAAGGTGGAGGGGCAGATACGCAGTATTTT,CAWSQGGGADTQYF,-,TRBJ2-3,TRBV30,-
TGCGCCAGCAGTGAGTCGTGGAGGGGTACATCCTACGAGCAGTACTTC,CASSESWRGTSYEQYF,-,TRBJ2-7,TRBV10-1,-
TGTGCCAGCAGCGCGAGGGGACAGGGTATGAACTATGGCTACACCTTC,CASSARGQGMNYGYTF,TRBD1,TRBJ1-2,TRBV9,-
TGTGCCAGCAGTTTGACAGGGAACGAGCAGTACTTC,CASSLTGNEQYF,TRBD1,TRBJ2-7,TRBV28,-
TGTGCCAGCAGTGGACCCGGGACAGGGGAGCCAGATACGCAGTATTTT,CASSGPGTGEPDTQYF,TRBD1,TRBJ2-3,TRBV27,-
TGTGCCAGCAGCGGAAGCGGGAGGACCTACAATGAGCAGTTCTTC,CASSGSGRTYNEQFF,TRBD2,TRBJ2-1,TRBV9,-
TGTGCCAGCAGCGTTTCGAGCGGGCTGAACACCGGGGAGCTGTTTTTT,CASSVSSGLNTGELFF,-,TRBJ2-2,TRBV9,few
TGTGCCAGTGGACAGCACTACGAGCAGTACTTC,CASGQHYEQYF,-,TRBJ2-7,TRBV19,-
TGTGCCAGCACAAAGGAGAGGAATGAAAAACTGTTTTTT,CASTKERNEKLFF,-,TRBJ1-4,TRBV2,-
TGTGCCAGTAGCCACTATGGGGACTCCCTCGGAAACACCATATATTTT,CASSHYGDSLGNTIYF,-,TRBJ1-3,TRBV19,-
TGTGCCAGCTCACCTGGACAGGGGGCTAACTATGGCTACACCTTC,CASSPGQGANYGYTF,TRBD1,TRBJ1-2,TRBV18,-
TGTGCCAGCAGGGACCTAGCGGTCTCTGTCGATGAGCAGTTCTTC,CASRDLAVSVDEQFF,TRBD2,TRBJ2-1,TRBV2,-
TGTGCCAGCAGTTTAGCGTCAATGACAGGGATCGAGCAGTACTTC,CASSLASMTGIEQYF,TRBD1,TRBJ2-7,TRBV27,-
TGTGCCAGCAGTTTATTCCGAACCGGGACTGGAAACACCATATATTTT,CASSLFRTGTGNTIYF,-,TRBJ1-3,TRBV28,-
TGTGCCAGTAGTATAGTTCCTACTTACAATGAGCAGTTCTTC,CASSIVPTYNEQFF,-,TRBJ2-1,TRBV19,-
TGTGCCAGCAGTTCCAACCCTCCTAGCGGAGGGGCCTACGAGCAGTACTTC,CASSSNPPSGGAYEQYF,TRBD2,TRBJ2-7,TRBV27,-
TGTGCCAGTAAGATGAGCCGGGACTATATATACGAGCAGTACTTC,CASKMSRDYIYEQYF,TRBD2,TRBJ2-7,TRBV27,-
TGTGCCAGCACTTACTTCCAGATCGGGGGGGAGGCCGAGGGAGGTACGCAGTATTTT,CASTYFQIGGEAEGGTQYF,TRBD2,TRBJ2-3,TRBV27,-
TGTGCCAGCAGTTCTGACTCCGGGACAGCTATCTACGAGCAGTACTTC,CASSSDSGTAIYEQYF,TRBD1,TRBJ2-7,TRBV27,-
TGTGCCAGCAGCCAATTCCGGGACAGGGAGATGGTAGGCTATGGCTACACCTTC,CASSQFRDREMVGYGYTF,TRBD1,TRBJ1-2,TRBV4-2,once
TGCAGCGTCCCCGGCCGGACAGGCCAAGAGACCCAGTACTTC,CSVPGRTGQETQYF,TRBD1,TRBJ2-5,TRBV29-1,-
TGTGCCAGCAGTTTATACTGGGGGGTACCGGGACTAGCGGGAGGACCGTACGAGCAGTACTTC,CASSLYWGVPGLAGGPYEQYF,TRBD2,TRBJ2-7,TRBV27,-
TGTGCCAGCAGCCAGAAACAGGGGGGAAATCAGCCCCAGCATTTT,CASSQKQGGNQPQHF,TRBD1,TRBJ1-5,TRBV6-5,once
TGCGCCAGCAGCCAAGAGGGACAGGTCGGGGATTCACCCCTCCACTTT,CASSQEGQVGDSPLHF,TRBD1,TRBJ1-6,TRBV4-1,-
TGTGCCACCTCCCCTTCAGAGGGCTCTGGCTACACCTTC,CATSPSEGSGYTF,-,TRBJ1-2,TRBV5-4,few
TGTGCCAGCAGCCCCGACACCAACTCTGGGGCCAACGTCCTGACTTTC,CASSPDTNSGANVLTF,-,TRBJ2-6,TRBV7-3,once
TGTGCCAGCACCCCTACGGGGGGCCTAGAGACCCAGTACTTC,CASTPTGGLETQYF,-,TRBJ2-5,TRBV28,-
TGTGCCAGCAGCTTAGCTTTAAGGGGGTGGACTGAAGCTTTCTTT,CASSLALRGWTEAFF,-,TRBJ1-1,TRBV7-2,-
TGTGCCTGGGGACAGACTGGAAACACCATATATTTT,CAWGQTGNTIYF,-,TRBJ1-3,TRBV30,-
TGTGCCAGCAGCTTAATTCCCCCAGTAACTAGTGAAGCTTTCTTT,CASSLIPPVTSEAFF,-,TRBJ1-1,TRBV7-3,-
TGTGCCAGTAGTATCCGGACAGGGGCTGAAAAACTGTTTTTT,CASSIRTGAEKLFF,TRBD1,TRBJ1-4,TRBV19,once
TGTGCCAGTAGTATGCAGGGGACAGGGCTCCACGAGCAGTACTTC,CASSMQGTGLHEQYF,TRBD1,TRBJ2-7,TRBV19,-
TGCAGCGTTGAAGTCACTAACCAAGAGACCCAGTACTTC,CSVEVTNQETQYF,-,TRBJ2-5,TRBV29-1,-
TGTGCCACCTCGGAAAGGGGGAACACTGAAGCTTTCTTT,CATSERGNTEAFF,-,TRBJ1-1,TRBV27,-